This T cell receptor beta chain was captured in a study of blood T cell repertoires in COVID-19. The overall study: Acute and convalescent COVID-19 specimens originated in the United States, Italy and Spain. PBMCs, B-cell-depleted T cells, or T cells provided the cDNA or gDNA that made up the material.

Per the study methods: Using reference gene primer amplification, nucleated cell counts were estimated. Method: immunoSEQ multiplex PCR; TCRdb's copy keeps in-frame clones and lacks some. The V and J calls and the clone size are those of that table, but D and trimming were determined from the DNA. This sample has over 100,000 clones, with around 88% found just once. Germline V gene lookup returns CDR1 SGHDN and CDR2 FVKESK. The V and J ends lost 4 bases and 7 bases, in that order; junction bases with no gene match: 3. The CDR3 extends over 15 amino acids. This clonotype was obtained from a human donor with acute or convalescent COVID-19. The donor label of this sample is uncertain. Input material: peripheral blood. The rearrangement joins TRBV14 to TRBJ2-3; 15 positions agree with TRBD2. The CDR3 here is CASSPGTSGGHTQYF. The CDR3 coding sequence is TGTGCCAGCAGCCCGGGGACTAGCGGGGGGCATACGCAGTATTTT.